The 9 T cell receptor beta chains reported below all come from one sample, sequenced in a study of metastatic and nonmetastatic thyroid tumors. Via MiXCR, TCRdb re-called the PCR reads. The table has 30,000 to 40,000 clones, 20% to 25% seen once. All patients were treatment-naive before thyroid surgery. The sequenced sample was tumor tissue. All receptors derive from a male donor with papillary thyroid cancer or a benign thyroid nodule (not recorded which). Some clones in this sample may be carry-over from other donors' samples.

This clone has at least ten counts. This chain links TRBV5-6 with TRBJ1-1; TRBD1 agrees at 7 bases. Losses at the gene ends were 1 base for V and 0 bases for J; bases not matched to a gene: 3. This CDR3 region has 15 residues. Germline-derived CDR1 and CDR2 are SGHDT and YYEEEE. CDR3 sequence: CASSLTGAMNTEAFF. CDR3 bases: TGTGCCAGCAGCTTGACAGGGGCCATGAACACTGAAGCTTTCTTT.

J is TRBJ2-7 and V is TRBV6-1; 8 bases are shared with TRBD1. Per the germline V gene, CDR1 is MNHNS and CDR2 is SASEGT. The CDR3 is made up of 15 amino acids. With 1 base clipped from V and 6 bases from J, the junction kept 8 bases outside the gene matches. The CDR3, as DNA: TGTGCCAGCAGTGAAGTTGGGGGACAGGCGAGCGAGCAGTACTTC. It translates to CASSEVGGQASEQYF.

This clone was seen a handful of times. At the DNA level, this CDR3 is encoded by other sequences in the same sample as well. J is TRBJ2-1 and V is TRBV28, with D perhaps matching TRBD1 or TRBD2 (5 bases each). Germline CDR1 MDHEN, CDR2 SYDVKM. V was trimmed by 8 bases and J by 5 bases, leaving 19 bases between them. The CDR3 length is 15 residues. This chain's CDR3 is CASWPGGRTNNEQFF. As DNA, the CDR3 is TGTGCCAGCTGGCCCGGAGGACGGACAAACAATGAGCAGTTCTTC.

This clone was seen many times. This chain uses TRBV7-9 with TRBJ2-1; D is unresolved. V lost 4 bases to trimming and J lost 3 bases, with 13 bases between them. From germline, CDR1 is SEHNR and CDR2 FQNEAQ (reference sequence). This CDR3 is 15 amino acids long. DNA for the CDR3: TGTGCCAGCAGCTACGCCCTGCTAGTCTACAATGAGCAGTTCTTC. Amino acid sequence: CASSYALLVYNEQFF.

The chain employs TRBV27 and TRBJ1-2; D may be TRBD1 (6 bases). Trimming stripped 9 bases from V and 6 bases from J, with 17 bases between. Germline CDR1 reads MNHEY; CDR2 reads SMNVEV (reference sequence). The CDR3 sequence is 13 residues long. The chain's CDR3 is CARRMGAFDGYTF. The CDR3 bases are TGTGCCAGAAGAATGGGGGCCTTCGATGGCTACACCTTC.

The table lists this clone with many counts. This sample includes further DNA sequences coding for the same CDR3. This chain links TRBV5-1 with TRBJ2-3; 8 positions match TRBD2. There are 17 residues in the CDR3. Germline CDR1 reads SGHRS; CDR2 reads YFSETQ. V gave up 3 bases and J gave up 2 bases; unmatched junction bases: 11. The CDR3 reads CASSSGLAGGDTDTQYF. The CDR3, as DNA: TGCGCCAGCAGCTCCGGACTGGCGGGAGGCGACACAGATACGCAGTATTTT.

This clone showed up just a few times. The V call is TRBV28, the J call TRBJ2-7, with D perhaps TRBD1 or TRBD2 (5 bases each). Between the trimmed V and J ends, which lost 4 bases and 3 bases, there was a span of 16 bases. The length of the CDR3 is 15 residues. CDR1 is MDHEN, CDR2 SYDVKM, per germline. The CDR3 loop is CASSSLGPTHYEQYF. The DNA of the CDR3 is TGTGCCAGCAGTTCTCTGGGACCGACCCACTACGAGCAGTACTTC.

This clone was counted at least ten times. This chain uses TRBV4-1 with TRBJ2-5; D is ambiguous. Between the trimmed V and J ends, which lost 4 bases and 3 bases, there was a span of 15 bases. The CDR3 has 15 amino acids. Germline CDR1 and CDR2: MGHRA and YSYEKL. The CDR3 sequence: CASSLAGRNKETQYF. For the CDR3, the DNA is TGCGCCAGCAGCCTCGCAGGCAGAAACAAAGAGACCCAGTACTTC.

This clone came up many times. This rearrangement joins TRBV7-2 to TRBJ2-5; maybe TRBD2 (7 bases). Germline CDR1 reads SGHTA; CDR2 reads FQGNSA. The CDR3 contains 14 residues. Trimming shortened V by 2 bases and J by 5 bases, and 12 bases separated the two germline ends. CDR3 sequence: CASSLSGGTETQYF. The DNA for the CDR3 is TGTGCCAGCAGCTTATCGGGGGGCACGGAGACCCAGTACTTC.